A single sample is the source of the 27 T cell receptor beta chains below, sequenced in a study of T cells expressing NK-cell markers. With the 5' RACE reads reprocessed, TCRdb shows one record per CDR3 protein and no DNA. This sample contains 350,000 to 400,000 distinct CDR3 sequences. Sequenced input: blood T cells: a sorted CD56 or NKG2C T cell subset, CD4+ or CD8+ T cells, or bulk PBMC T cells (not recorded which). These receptors were collected from a woman aged 45-65 years in good health.

The chain uses TRBV18 and TRBJ2-7. The CDR3 has 15 residues. The germline V gene encodes CDR1 KGHSH and CDR2 LQKENI. CDR3 residues: CASSPFMAAEYEQYF.

The V gene is TRBV5-1, the J gene TRBJ2-1; TCRdb selects TRBD1, and the lack of DNA leaves this call unchecked. The CDR3 sequence is 11 residues long. Germline V gene data show CDR1 as SGHRS and CDR2 as YFSETQ. CDR3 sequence reads: CASKGVVEQFF.

V gene TRBV2 combines with J gene TRBJ2-5; TCRdb's D gene call, TRBD2, goes unchecked for lack of DNA. The length of the CDR3 is 14 residues. From germline, CDR1 is SNHLY and CDR2 FYNNEI. CDR3 residues: CASRGLAGVETQYF.

The V call is TRBV5-1, the J call TRBJ2-2; TCRdb proposes TRBD2, but this gene call is untestable without DNA. Germline V gene sequence: CDR1 SGHRS, CDR2 YFSETQ. The CDR3 contains 18 residues. The CDR3 sequence is CASSLGTAGPSGTGELFF.

The genes are TRBV2 and TRBJ1-5; TCRdb's D gene call, TRBD1, goes unchecked for lack of DNA. This CDR3 comprises 15 residues. Germline V gene data show CDR1 as SNHLY and CDR2 as FYNNEI. The CDR3 protein is CASSVGTGHNQPQHF.

The chain combines TRBV5-1 with TRBJ2-3. The germline V gene has CDR1 SGHRS and CDR2 YFSETQ. The CDR3 runs to 12 residues. The CDR3 is CASGLDTDTQYF.

This sequence joins TRBV5-5 and TRBJ2-1; TCRdb selects TRBD1, and the lack of DNA leaves this call unchecked. CDR3 length: 14 residues. Germline CDR1 is SGHKS and CDR2 is YYEKEE (reference sequence). CDR3 sequence: CASSILDRGHEQFF.

The chain has TRBV6-5 and TRBJ2-2; no DNA is available, so the TRBD1 call from TCRdb remains unchecked. Germline loops: CDR1 MNHEY, CDR2 SVGAGI. The CDR3 runs 17 residues. CDR3 protein: CASSWPTGGIKTGELFF.

The rearrangement links TRBV12-3 or TRBV12-4 to TRBJ2-2; without DNA, the TCRdb call of TRBD1 cannot be checked. The CDR3 spans 15 residues. CDR3 amino acids: CASSLKPRGTGELFF.

The rearrangement joins TRBV29-1 to TRBJ1-1; the TRBD1 assignment by TCRdb is unverifiable without DNA. The CDR3 sequence is 13 residues long. The germline gives CDR1 SQVTM, CDR2 ANQGSEA. The CDR3: CSVDSMGRSEAFF.

The V and J genes are TRBV12-3 or TRBV12-4 and TRBJ2-3. CDR3 size: 14 residues. CDR3 protein: CASSLFRITDTQYF.

The V gene is TRBV20-1, the J gene TRBJ2-4; TCRdb returns TRBD1, unconfirmable since there is no DNA. There are 14 residues in the CDR3. Germline CDR1 is DFQATT and CDR2 is SNEGSKA (reference sequence). This CDR3 reads CSAATGGAPNIQYF.

This chain connects TRBV3-1 to TRBJ2-1; TCRdb indicates TRBD2, and absent DNA this call remains unverified. This CDR3 is built from 15 residues. Germline V lookup: CDR1 LGHDT, CDR2 YNNKEL (reference sequence). The CDR3 is CASSRGEGSYNEQFF.

The gene calls are TRBV12-3 or TRBV12-4 and TRBJ2-7; the D gene TCRdb calls, TRBD2, cannot be checked with no DNA. This CDR3 comprises 15 residues. This chain's CDR3 is CASSSSGSRRYEQYF.

J is TRBJ1-2 and V is TRBV29-1; checking the TCRdb D call of TRBD1 is not possible without DNA. Germline CDR1 and CDR2: SQVTM and ANQGSEA. This CDR3 has 13 residues. The CDR3 sequence is CSVTGTGGRGYTF.

The rearrangement joins TRBV7-9 to TRBJ2-1; TCRdb outputs TRBD2, but without DNA this stays unchecked. Germline V gene lookup returns CDR1 SEHNR and CDR2 FQNEAQ (reference sequence). The CDR3 runs 14 residues. The CDR3 region is CASRLAGGGNEQFF.

This chain connects TRBV5-1 to TRBJ1-2. The CDR3 has 14 amino acids. CDR1 and CDR2 (germline): SGHRS, YFSETQ. CDR3 protein: CASSSHILAYGYTF.

The J gene is TRBJ2-1, the V gene TRBV4-1; TCRdb outputs TRBD2, but without DNA this stays unchecked. CDR1 and CDR2 from the germline V gene are MGHRA and YSYEKL. This CDR3 has 14 amino acids. The CDR3 protein is CASSLAGPVNEQFF.

The chain joins TRBV5-5 to TRBJ2-2. From germline, CDR1 is SGHKS and CDR2 YYEKEE (reference sequence). This CDR3 contains 15 residues. CDR3 protein: CASSLVVKWGGELFF. Using reference TRBV5-5 and TRBJ2-2 for the parts outside the CDR3, the full variable domain is DAGVTQSPTHLIKTRGQQVTLRCSPISGHKSVSWYQQVLGQGPQFIFQYYEKEERGRGNFPDRFSARQFPNYSSELNVNALLLGDSALYLCASSLVVKWGGELFFGEGSRLTVL.

The rearrangement links TRBV6-6 to TRBJ2-5; TCRdb proposes TRBD2, but this gene call is untestable without DNA. The CDR3 loop spans 13 amino acids. The germline V gene has CDR1 MNHNY and CDR2 SVGAGI (reference sequence). The chain's CDR3 is CASSRSGQETQYF.

This rearrangement joins TRBV7-8 to TRBJ1-2. CDR3 length: 16 residues. In germline, CDR1 is SGHVS, CDR2 FQNEAQ. CDR3 in amino acids: CASSLVFSLANYGYTF.

The J gene is TRBJ2-2, the V gene TRBV29-1; absent DNA, TCRdb's TRBD2 call cannot be checked. The CDR3 spans 15 residues. Per the germline V gene, CDR1 is SQVTM and CDR2 is ANQGSEA. The CDR3 loop is CSASLAGGWAGELFF.

The chain is built from TRBV5-1 and TRBJ1-6; TCRdb outputs TRBD1, but without DNA this stays unchecked. Germline assignment: CDR1 SGHRS and CDR2 YFSETQ. This CDR3 spans 14 amino acids. The CDR3: CASSLDRGRSPLHF.

V and J are TRBV20-1 and TRBJ2-3; no DNA is available, so the TRBD2 call from TCRdb remains unchecked. The CDR3 spans 13 residues. Germline values: CDR1 DFQATT, CDR2 SNEGSKA (reference sequence). CDR3: CSARGQGGDTQYF.

V gene TRBV27 combines with J gene TRBJ2-3; TCRdb proposes TRBD1, but this gene call is untestable without DNA. This CDR3 region has 11 residues. The germline V gene encodes CDR1 MNHEY and CDR2 SMNVEV (reference sequence). The CDR3 protein is CASSLGQGWYF.

The V call is TRBV14, the J call TRBJ2-1; TCRdb calls TRBD2, which cannot be checked without DNA. CDR1 and CDR2 (germline): SGHDN, FVKESK. This CDR3 is 14 amino acids long. The CDR3 here is CASSQAGQWNEQFF.

The chain uses TRBV5-1 and TRBJ2-7. CDR3 size: 18 residues. Germline CDR1 and CDR2: SGHRS and YFSETQ. This CDR3 reads CASSIEPIKTRSSYEQYF.